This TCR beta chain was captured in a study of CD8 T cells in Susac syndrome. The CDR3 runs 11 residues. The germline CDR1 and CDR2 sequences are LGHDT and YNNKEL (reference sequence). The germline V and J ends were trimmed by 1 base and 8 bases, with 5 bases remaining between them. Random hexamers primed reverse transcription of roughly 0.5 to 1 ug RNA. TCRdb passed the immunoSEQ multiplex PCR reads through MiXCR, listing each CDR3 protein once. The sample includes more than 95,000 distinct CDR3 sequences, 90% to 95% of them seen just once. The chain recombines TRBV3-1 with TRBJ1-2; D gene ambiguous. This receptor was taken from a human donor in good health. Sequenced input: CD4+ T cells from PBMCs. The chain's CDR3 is CASSQGLGYTF. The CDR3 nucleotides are TGTGCCAGCAGCCAAGGGCTCGGCTACACCTTC.